This T cell receptor (beta chain) was identified in a study of blood T cell repertoires in COVID-19. TCRdb's copy holds only in-frame clones and misses some; the assay was immunoSEQ multiplex PCR. The sample lists about 300,000 clones, 86% occurring once. The CDR3 spans 16 residues. The rearrangement uses TRBV1 and TRBJ1-1; the DNA was not compared with TRBD1, the D call given in the table. TRBV1 is a documented pseudogene. Sequenced sample: peripheral blood. The TCR was taken from a woman aged 45 to 65 with acute or convalescent COVID-19. The CDR3 DNA sequence: TGCACCAGCAGCCAAGAGCCAGGGAACATGAACACTGAAGCTTTCTTT. It specifies CTSSQEPGNMNTEAFF.